This T cell receptor (beta chain) is drawn from a study of response to subunit inactivated influenza vaccine. The study, taken as a whole, reports: Only a handful of new T cells, the authors suggested, are recruited with each seasonal influenza vaccination.

TCRdb ran MiXCR on the RT-PCR reads and lists one entry per CDR3 protein. The sample has about 520,000 distinct CDR3 sequences, about a tenth seen once; the top ten hold around 12%. The CDR3 runs 13 residues. The germline V gene encodes CDR1 DFQATT and CDR2 SNEGSKA (reference sequence). V lost 3 bases and J 5 bases, leaving 10 bases between the germline ends. For this clonotype: Its antigen is unknown.

The sequenced sample was PBMCs from blood, obtained 45 days after vaccination. The sequence derives from a man aged 45-65 years who received an inactivated influenza vaccine. The gene calls are TRBV20-1 and TRBJ2-2; tentatively, D is TRBD2 (5 bases). The CDR3 DNA follows: TGCAGTGCTAGGGCCAGCGGTACCGGGGAGCTGTTTTTT. It encodes CSARASGTGELFF.